The sequence of this TCR beta chain was determined in a study of T cell clonotyping in hematopoietic cell transplantation. Study in general: Recipients' pretransplant samples followed cytoreduction.

As for this clone: Antigen: not known.

Using immunoSEQ multiplex PCR, the repertoire was profiled, and TCRdb retains in-frame clones only, with some absent. The repertoire holds 35,000 to 45,000 clones, with 85% to 95% as singletons. Time point described: recipient sample about 28 days before transplant, after cytoreduction. Samples: about 28 days before transplant, then days 30, 100 and 180 after. Findings and caveats of the study: Graft donor and pretransplant recipient Inverse Simpson Index values predicted broader posttransplant TCR diversity. Few recipient clonotypes overlapped donors; over 95% were de novo at given depth.

The sequencing here drew on peripheral blood mononuclear cells, taken before stem cell transplant. This sequence was found in a man in his forties or fifties with chronic myeloid leukemia. Some clones in this sample may be carry-over from other donors' samples.

DNA for the CDR3: TGTGCCAGCAGCTTAGGGGGGGTTTACGAGCAGTACTTC. Protein: CASSLGGVYEQYF. V usage is TRBV7-8 and J usage is TRBJ2-7; possibly TRBD2 for D (6 bases). Germline values: CDR1 SGHVS, CDR2 FQNEAQ. CDR3 length: 13 amino acids. With 1 base removed from V and 4 bases from J, the gap between germline ends came to 8 bases.